The TCR beta chain described here comes from a study of T cells after posttransplantation cyclophosphamide. In germline, CDR1 is MNHNY, CDR2 SVGAGI (reference sequence). The CDR3 is 12 residues long. With 4 bases removed from V and 3 bases from J, the gap between germline ends came to 6 bases. Repertoires were generated with immunoSEQ multiplex PCR, while TCRdb's copy carries only in-frame clones and drops some. The sample has about 20,000 clones; 74% are singletons. A marrow graft followed busulfan-fludarabine conditioning, with cyclophosphamide on days +3 and +4. The sequence came from a male patient aged 25-45 years who received an allogeneic stem cell transplant from a related donor, was CMV-positive, and had acute GVHD only. The graft donor may have contributed some T cells. The specimen was PBMCs, collected after an allogeneic stem cell transplant with post-transplant cyclophosphamide. The chain carries TRBV6-6 and TRBJ1-1; D gene uncertain. CDR3 sequence: CASSSPYTEAFF. DNA of the CDR3: TGTGCCAGCAGTTCCCCGTACACTGAAGCTTTCTTT.